Sequencing of this T cell receptor beta chain was carried out in a study of T cell repertoires in cytomegalovirus infection. This clonotype was observed many times. With 5 bases clipped from V and 5 bases from J, the junction kept 11 bases outside the gene matches. Germline V gives CDR1 SGHTA, CDR2 FQGNSA. The CDR3 extends over 15 amino acids. One entry per CDR3 protein, called by TCRdb with MiXCR from the reads. Seen here are about 150,000 distinct CDR3 sequences, around 20% observed once, and the top ten hold approximately 11%. The receptor was isolated from a human donor in good health (CMV status not recorded). Some clones in this sample may be carry-over from other donors' samples. The sequencing input was PBMCs. This rearrangement joins TRBV7-2 to TRBJ2-5; 7 bases fit TRBD1. CDR3 sequence (DNA): TGTGCCAGCAGCCGATCCCACTCGACAGGGGAGACCCAGTACTTC. This encodes CASSRSHSTGETQYF.